This entry lists 2 T cell receptor beta chains sequenced from one sample in a study of cytomegalovirus exposure and HLA in healthy donors. Data came from immunoSEQ multiplex PCR; TCRdb stores just in-frame clones and leaves some out. The table shows about 66,000 clones, with approximately 96% occurring only once. The sample comprised PBMCs. All receptors come from a man aged 18 to 35 in good health and CMV-seronegative.

Only one count was recorded for this clone. At one of its ends the junction is not consistent with the germline gene, which may arise from a read error. This chain connects TRBV7-8 to TRBJ2-1, with D possibly matching TRBD1 (5 bases). Germline values: CDR1 SGHVS, CDR2 FQNEAQ. The CDR3 extends over 12 amino acids. The CDR3 DNA follows: TGCGTATCAATGGGGCCTCACAATGAGCAGTTCTTC. Its protein product is CVSMGPHNEQFF.

This clone was picked up one time. This CDR3 reads CAWRLRTYTEAFF. CDR3 bases: TGTGCCTGGAGATTAAGGACATACACTGAAGCTTTCTTT. This rearrangement joins TRBV30 to TRBJ1-1, with a weak D call TRBD1 (5 bases). In germline, CDR1 is GTSNPN, CDR2 SVGIG (reference sequence). The germline V and J ends were trimmed by 3 bases and 3 bases, with 11 bases remaining between them. The CDR3 has 13 residues. Combining the CDR3 with reference TRBV30 and TRBJ1-1 gives the whole variable domain SQTIHQWPATLVQPVGSPLSLECTVEGTSNPNLYWYRQAAGRGLQLLFYSVGIGQISSEVPQNLSASRPQDRQFILSSKKLLLSDSGFYLCAWRLRTYTEAFFGQGTRLTVV.